This record concerns one TCR beta chain sequence. What it recognizes is unknown. This PCR relied on a set of 60 Vbeta primers and 13 Jbeta primers. The assay was immunoSEQ multiplex PCR, and TCRdb's table has in-frame clones only and misses some. The repertoire holds 50,000 to 65,000 clones, 55% to 80% seen once, with 22% in the top ten. The sample belongs to a study of cytomegalovirus exposure and HLA in healthy donors. Study-level information: Earlier results showed roughly 110 million unique TCR beta sequences derived from roughly 180 million T cells. Study-level points and caveats: Specificity of a few CMV-associated chains for CMV antigens was verified in vitro. Diagnosis of cytomegalovirus status made by the classifier reportedly showed high specificity and sensitivity.

CDR3 length: 13 residues. Germline values: CDR1 SQVTM, CDR2 ANQGSEA. J lost 5 bases, V lost 7 bases, and 8 bases had no gene match. The sequencing sample was made of PBMCs. This sequence originates from a woman aged 45 to 65 in good health and CMV-seropositive. The chain uses TRBV29-1 and TRBJ1-1, with TRBD1 identical over 9 bases. CDR3 sequence (DNA): TGCAGCGGGACTAGGACAGGGGAGACTGAAGCTTTCTTT. Its translation is CSGTRTGETEAFF.